This entry lists 29 T cell receptor beta chains sequenced from one sample in a study of blood T cells in healthy people across ages. Next came a second PCR, run for roughly 6 to 11 cycles, which used a sample-barcoded 5' primer along with a J-beta primer mix. TCRdb recomputed calls from the 5' RACE reads with MiXCR, one row per CDR3 protein. This sample has about 1.4 million distinct CDR3 sequences; roughly 60% occur once, and the top ten carry 6.7%. Source material: blood. The receptors stem from a man younger than 35 in good health.

The chain is built from TRBV3-1 and TRBJ1-1; no firm D call. This CDR3 is 15 amino acids long. Trimming left V 0 bases short and J 1 base short, with 9 bases between. Germline V lookup: CDR1 LGHDT, CDR2 YNNKEL (reference sequence). The CDR3 DNA reads as TGTGCCAGCAGCCAAGATCTAGGGAAGAACACTGAAGCTTTCTTT. Encoded protein: CASSQDLGKNTEAFF.

A word on this clonotype: The junction shows a germline mismatch at one end, possibly a read error. The chain combines TRBV7-9 with TRBJ2-3; TRBD2 matches 7 bases. The CDR3 is 16 residues long. The germline CDR1 and CDR2 sequences are SEHNR and FQNEAQ (reference sequence). CDR3 DNA: TGTGCCTGCAGCCCGAGGGGAGGGATTGGCACAGATACGCAGTATTTT. Its protein product is CACSPRGGIGTDTQYF.

The V gene is TRBV9, the J gene TRBJ2-3; a possible D gene is TRBD1 (6 bases). The germline gives CDR1 SGDLS, CDR2 YYNGEE. The CDR3 covers 19 residues. The V and J ends lost 3 bases and 3 bases respectively, with 26 bases between them. CDR3 loop: CASSERRQTQGPATDTQYF. The CDR3 DNA reads TGTGCCAGCAGCGAACGCCGACAAACTCAGGGGCCAGCAACAGATACGCAGTATTTT.

This clonotype turned up a few times. V gene TRBV7-2 combines with J gene TRBJ2-1; 8 bases are a match to TRBD2. The CDR3 loop spans 16 amino acids. CDR1 is SGHTA, CDR2 FQGNSA, per germline. V lost 0 bases, J lost 4 bases, and 5 bases stayed unmatched. The CDR3 DNA sequence: TGTGCCAGCAGCTTAGCCCGGACTAGCACTTACAATGAGCAGTTCTTC. Its protein product is CASSLARTSTYNEQFF.

V usage is TRBV6-5 and J usage is TRBJ2-1; D may be TRBD1 (8 bases). The germline V gene encodes CDR1 MNHEY and CDR2 SVGAGI. V was shortened by 10 bases and J by 9 bases, with 16 bases between the two germline ends. This CDR3 comprises 12 residues. CDR3 coding DNA: TGTGCCACTCGACAGGGGAGGGGTGAGCAGTTCTTC. Protein sequence: CATRQGRGEQFF.

V is TRBV7-2 and J is TRBJ1-1, with 7 positions matching TRBD1. The CDR3 contains 12 residues. In germline, CDR1 is SGHTA, CDR2 FQGNSA. V was pared by 6 bases and J by 6 bases, with 4 bases of the junction left unmatched. CDR3 DNA: TGTGCCAGCAGGCGACAGGGCGCTGAAGCTTTCTTT. This translates into CASRRQGAEAFF.

Only one count was recorded for this clonotype. The V gene is TRBV5-6, the J gene TRBJ2-1; TRBD2 might be the D (6 bases). Germline values: CDR1 SGHDT, CDR2 YYEEEE. This CDR3 has 17 residues. V lost 0 bases and J lost 9, with 22 bases in between. The CDR3 DNA is TGTGCCAGCAGCTTGGTTCCTATGGCGGGATGGTCGGGTGAGCAGTTCTTC. Translation: CASSLVPMAGWSGEQFF.

This sequence joins TRBV20-1 and TRBJ2-4, with 8 bases aligning to TRBD2. The germline V gene has CDR1 DFQATT and CDR2 SNEGSKA (reference sequence). CDR3 length: 17 amino acids. V gave up 3 bases and J gave up 7 bases; unmatched junction bases: 17. CDR3 DNA sequence: TGCAGTGCTAGGGGGGGGGTTGTAGAGCGGGAGTTTAACATTCAGTACTTC. Translation gives CSARGGVVEREFNIQYF.

The chain recombines TRBV20-1 with TRBJ2-7; no definite D call. Trimming cost V 5 bases and J 1 base, with 9 bases left between them. Per germline, CDR1 DFQATT and CDR2 SNEGSKA (reference sequence). The CDR3 spans 12 residues. CDR3 bases: TGCAGTGCTGAAGGAACATCCTACGAGCAGTACTTC. This sequence encodes CSAEGTSYEQYF.

The chain combines TRBV5-1 with TRBJ2-3; TRBD1 agrees at 9 bases. This CDR3 has 16 amino acids. Germline V gives CDR1 SGHRS, CDR2 YFSETQ. V trimming: 1 base; J trimming: 5 bases; junction bases outside the gene matches: 8. The CDR3 region is CASSLFSTGGVDTQYF. The CDR3 DNA follows: TGCGCCAGCAGCTTGTTTTCGACAGGGGGTGTAGATACGCAGTATTTT.

J is TRBJ2-1 and V is TRBV2; possibly TRBD1 or TRBD2 for D (5 bases each). Germline values: CDR1 SNHLY, CDR2 FYNNEI. This CDR3 spans 15 amino acids. Trimming removed 6 bases at V and 6 bases at J, with 18 bases between. The CDR3 nucleotides are TGTGCCAGCAGCCCTCCATATCAGAGGGGCAATGAGCAGTTCTTC. Protein: CASSPPYQRGNEQFF.

Comment on this clonotype: The germline gene is not matched at one end of the junction; a read error may be the cause. The rearrangement uses TRBV5-1 and TRBJ2-3, with D possibly TRBD1 on 6 matching bases. CDR3 length equals 18 residues. Germline CDR1 SGHRS, CDR2 YFSETQ. Here the CDR3 reads CASSFRPGTFEYTDMQYF. CDR3 nucleotide sequence: TGCGCCAGCAGCTTCAGACCCGGGACATTCGAATACACAGATATGCAGTATTTT.

This chain uses TRBV20-1 with TRBJ2-1; 8 positions agree with TRBD2. CDR1 DFQATT and CDR2 SNEGSKA come from the germline V gene (reference sequence). V was clipped by 0 bases and J by 6 bases; unmatched bases: 7. The CDR3 loop spans 15 amino acids. CDR3 sequence reads: CSARDPAGAGNEQFF. Written as DNA, the CDR3 is TGCAGTGCTAGAGACCCAGCGGGAGCTGGCAATGAGCAGTTCTTC.

The chain has TRBV27 and TRBJ2-5, with 7 positions matching TRBD2. The CDR3 spans 15 residues. Germline V gene lookup returns CDR1 MNHEY and CDR2 SMNVEV (reference sequence). J gave up 5 bases and V 6 bases, and 12 bases lay outside the gene matches. This chain's CDR3 is CASSPWERGIETQYF. The CDR3 bases are TGTGCCAGCAGCCCTTGGGAGCGGGGAATTGAGACCCAGTACTTC.

The rearrangement links TRBV18 to TRBJ2-7; 7 bases line up with TRBD2. Judging by the DNA end, TRBJ2-5 fits better; the J call may be wrong. Germline V gene lookup returns CDR1 KGHSH and CDR2 LQKENI. This CDR3 contains 14 residues. CDR3 in DNA: TGTGCCAGCTCACCTACTAGCGTGAAAGAGACCCAGTACTTC. Translating it yields CASSPTSVKETQYF.

The V gene is TRBV7-9, the J gene TRBJ2-1; D gene ambiguous. Germline V lookup: CDR1 SEHNR, CDR2 FQNEAQ (reference sequence). Trimming left V 5 bases short and J 1 base short, with 9 bases between. The CDR3 totals 14 residues. The CDR3 here is CASSPTHSYNEQFF. CDR3 coding DNA: TGTGCCAGCAGCCCGACACATTCCTACAATGAGCAGTTCTTC.

This clonotype turned up a few times. The chain uses TRBV7-9 and TRBJ1-1; D gene uncertain. Germline loops: CDR1 SEHNR, CDR2 FQNEAQ (reference sequence). The CDR3 contains 13 residues. Trimming took 10 bases from V and 6 from J, leaving 18 bases between them. CDR3 residues: CAILKGNWAEAFF. The CDR3 DNA reads as TGTGCCATCTTGAAGGGCAACTGGGCTGAAGCTTTCTTT. The variable domain in full, with the rest retrieved from reference TRBV7-9 and TRBJ1-1, is DTGVSQNPRHKITKRGQNVTFRCDPISEHNRLYWYRQTLGQGPEFLTYFQNEAQLEKSRLLSDRFSAERPKGSFSTLEIQRTEQGDSAMYLCAILKGNWAEAFFGQGTRLTVV.

The gene calls are TRBV6-5 and TRBJ2-4; no reliable D call. With the DNA end fitting TRBJ2-7 better, the J assignment may be wrong. CDR1 MNHEY and CDR2 SVGAGI come from the germline V gene. This CDR3 is built from 15 residues. The CDR3 nucleotides are TGTGCCAGCAGTTACTACTCTGGAAGTGCCTACGAGCAGTACTTC. Translating it yields CASSYYSGSAYEQYF.

The chain uses TRBV20-1 and TRBJ2-7, with 10 nucleotides matching TRBD1. CDR3 length: 14 amino acids. V was clipped by 2 bases and J by 4 bases; unmatched bases: 5. Germline loops: CDR1 DFQATT, CDR2 SNEGSKA (reference sequence). This CDR3 is CSARTDRGRYEQYF. Written as DNA, the CDR3 is TGCAGTGCTAGAACCGACAGGGGGCGGTACGAGCAGTACTTC.

This sequence joins TRBV6-5 and TRBJ2-2; D call uncertain. The CDR3 covers 15 residues. Germline V lookup: CDR1 MNHEY, CDR2 SVGAGI. Trimming removed 4 bases at V and 2 bases at J, with 11 bases between. CDR3 bases: TGTGCCAGCAGTTCAAACCACGGTAACACCGGGGAGCTGTTTTTT. Encoded protein: CASSSNHGNTGELFF.

The chain has TRBV4-2 and TRBJ2-1, with D unresolved. The V gene's germline CDR1 is LGHNA and CDR2 YNFKEQ. This CDR3 contains 13 residues. V was cut by 0 bases and J by 12 bases, with 12 bases left in between. CDR3 residues: CASSQDRHSSQFF. CDR3 DNA: TGTGCCAGCAGCCAAGATCGTCACAGTTCGCAGTTCTTC.

This clonotype has only one observation. This chain uses TRBV7-2 with TRBJ2-1; 8 bases map to TRBD2. The end of the DNA fits TRBJ2-7 better, so the J call may be wrong. This CDR3 contains 16 residues. Germline values: CDR1 SGHTA, CDR2 FQGNSA. The CDR3 sequence is CATLRGVGILDNEQYF. The DNA for the CDR3 is TGTGCCACCTTGCGGGGGGTCGGCATTCTAGATAATGAGCAGTACTTC.

The V gene is TRBV3-1, the J gene TRBJ2-7; TRBD2 aligns across 8 bases. J was trimmed by 5 bases and V by 1 base; bases with no gene match: 7. Looked up from germline, CDR1 is LGHDT and CDR2 is YNNKEL (reference sequence). This CDR3 is built from 15 residues. The CDR3 nucleotides are TGTGCCAGCAGCCAAGGTGGGCCTAGCGGGCACGAGCAGTACTTC. Its protein product is CASSQGGPSGHEQYF.

This rearrangement joins TRBV29-1 to TRBJ2-1; D possibly uses TRBD1 or TRBD2 (5 bases each). The germline V gene encodes CDR1 SQVTM and CDR2 ANQGSEA. This CDR3 is 13 amino acids long. Deletions cut 7 bases from V and 10 bases from J, with 20 bases between. CDR3 DNA: TGCAGCGCCAACGGCAGGGACCTTGGGGAGCAGTTCTTC. Its translation: CSANGRDLGEQFF.

The genes are TRBV11-2 and TRBJ2-1; 14 bases fit TRBD2. Germline V gene lookup returns CDR1 SGHAT and CDR2 FQNNGV. Losses at the gene ends were 1 base for V and 8 bases for J; bases not matched to a gene: 7. The CDR3 spans 17 residues. CDR3 amino acids: CASSLAIWGLAGDEQFF. The DNA for the CDR3 is TGTGCCAGCAGCTTAGCTATTTGGGGACTAGCGGGAGATGAGCAGTTCTTC. The entire variable domain, with the rest obtained from reference TRBV11-2 and TRBJ2-1, is as follows: EAGVAQSPRYKIIEKRQSVAFWCNPISGHATLYWYQQILGQGPKLLIQFQNNGVVDDSQLPKDRFSAERLKGVDSTLKIQPAKLEDSAVYLCASSLAIWGLAGDEQFFGPGTRLTVL.

V and J are TRBV24-1 and TRBJ2-7; the D gene is possibly TRBD1 (6 bases). V was cut by 10 bases and J by 7 bases, with 22 bases left in between. Germline V gene data show CDR1 as KGHDR and CDR2 as SFDVKD. This CDR3 comprises 14 residues. CDR3 loop: CATSPGHLSEEQYF. CDR3 coding DNA: TGTGCCACATCCCCGGGACATCTGTCGGAGGAGCAGTACTTC.

This chain uses TRBV10-3 with TRBJ2-5; D uncertain. The CDR3 loop spans 12 amino acids. The V gene's germline CDR1 is ENHRY and CDR2 SYGVKD. V shed 10 bases and J shed 3 bases, with 12 bases lying between them. The CDR3 DNA sequence: TGTGCCACCGAAGGCGGAGAAGAGACCCAGTACTTC. It yields the protein CATEGGEETQYF.

The V call is TRBV20-1, the J call TRBJ2-7; no clear D gene. Trimming took off 3 bases at V and 3 bases at J, with 12 bases between the two ends. The CDR3 extends over 13 amino acids. CDR1 DFQATT and CDR2 SNEGSKA come from the germline V gene (reference sequence). The CDR3 DNA sequence: TGCAGTGCTAGTGACCCCGTGATCTACGAGCAGTACTTC. It encodes CSASDPVIYEQYF.

V gene TRBV29-1 combines with J gene TRBJ2-7, with 9 bases lining up with TRBD1. The germline V gene has CDR1 SQVTM and CDR2 ANQGSEA. With V trimmed by 7 bases and J by 5 bases, 6 bases remained unmatched. The CDR3 sequence is 12 residues long. The CDR3 spells CSGRDRENEQYF. CDR3 nucleotides: TGCAGCGGGCGGGACAGGGAAAACGAGCAGTACTTC.